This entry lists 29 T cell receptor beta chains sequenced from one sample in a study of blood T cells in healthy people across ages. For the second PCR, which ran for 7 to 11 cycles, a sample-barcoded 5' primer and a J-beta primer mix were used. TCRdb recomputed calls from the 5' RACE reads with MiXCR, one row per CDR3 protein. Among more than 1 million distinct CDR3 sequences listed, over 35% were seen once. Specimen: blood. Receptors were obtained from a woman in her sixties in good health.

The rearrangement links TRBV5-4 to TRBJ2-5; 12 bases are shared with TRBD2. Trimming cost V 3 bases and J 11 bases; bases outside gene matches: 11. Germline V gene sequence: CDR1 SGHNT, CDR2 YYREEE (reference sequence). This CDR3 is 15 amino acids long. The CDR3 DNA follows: TGTGCCAGCAGCTCCGGACTAGCGGGAAACAATGAGCAGTACTTC. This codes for CASSSGLAGNNEQYF.

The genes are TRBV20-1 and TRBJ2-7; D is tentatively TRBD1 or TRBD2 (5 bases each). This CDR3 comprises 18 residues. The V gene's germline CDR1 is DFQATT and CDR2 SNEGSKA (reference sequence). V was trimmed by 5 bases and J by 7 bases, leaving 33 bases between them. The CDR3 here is CSADAPGLRANSYNEQYF. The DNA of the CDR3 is TGCAGTGCTGACGCGCCGGGGCTTAGGGCCAACTCCTACAATGAGCAGTACTTC.

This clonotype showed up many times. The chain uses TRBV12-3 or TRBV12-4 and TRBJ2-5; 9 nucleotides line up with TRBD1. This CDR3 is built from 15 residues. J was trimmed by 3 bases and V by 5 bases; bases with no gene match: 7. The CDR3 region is CASSRDRGEKETQYF. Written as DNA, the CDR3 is TGTGCCAGCAGTCGTGACAGGGGGGAGAAAGAGACCCAGTACTTC.

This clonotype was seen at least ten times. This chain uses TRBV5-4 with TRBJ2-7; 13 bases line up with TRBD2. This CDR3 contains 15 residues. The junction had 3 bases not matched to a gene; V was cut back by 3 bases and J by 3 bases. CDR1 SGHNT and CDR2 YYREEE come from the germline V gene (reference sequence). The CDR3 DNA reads TGTGCCAGCAGCTCGGGACTAGCGGGACTCTACGAGCAGTACTTC. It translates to CASSSGLAGLYEQYF. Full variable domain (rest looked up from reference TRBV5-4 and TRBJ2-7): ETGVTQSPTHLIKTRGQQVTLRCSSQSGHNTVSWYQQALGQGPQFIFQYYREEENGRGNFPPRFSGLQFPNYSSELNVNALELDDSALYLCASSSGLAGLYEQYFGPGTRLTVT.

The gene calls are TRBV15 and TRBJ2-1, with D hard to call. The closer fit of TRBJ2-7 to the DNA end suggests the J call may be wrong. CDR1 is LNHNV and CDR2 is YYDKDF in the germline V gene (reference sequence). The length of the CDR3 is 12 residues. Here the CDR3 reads CATSRPDNEQYF. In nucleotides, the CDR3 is TGTGCCACCAGCAGACCTGACAATGAGCAGTACTTC.

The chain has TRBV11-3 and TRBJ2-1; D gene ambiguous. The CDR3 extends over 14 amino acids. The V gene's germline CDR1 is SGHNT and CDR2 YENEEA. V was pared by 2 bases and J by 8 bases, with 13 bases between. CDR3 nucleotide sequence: TGTGCCAGCAGCTTAAGGTCTGGCTGGGATGAGCAGTTCTTC. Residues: CASSLRSGWDEQFF.

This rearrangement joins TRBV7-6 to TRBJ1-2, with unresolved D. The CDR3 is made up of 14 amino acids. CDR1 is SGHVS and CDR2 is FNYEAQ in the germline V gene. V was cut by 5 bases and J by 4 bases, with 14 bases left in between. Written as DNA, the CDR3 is TGTGCCAGCAGCCCCCAAGCGTCTGGCTATGGCTACACCTTC. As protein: CASSPQASGYGYTF.

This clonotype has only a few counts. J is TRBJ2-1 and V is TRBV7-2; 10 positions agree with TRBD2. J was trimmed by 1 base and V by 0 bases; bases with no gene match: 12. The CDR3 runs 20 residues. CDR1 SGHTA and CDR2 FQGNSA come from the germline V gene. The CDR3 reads CASSLAGTSERKMSYNEQFF. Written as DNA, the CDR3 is TGTGCCAGCAGCTTAGCCGGGACTAGCGAAAGGAAGATGTCCTACAATGAGCAGTTCTTC.

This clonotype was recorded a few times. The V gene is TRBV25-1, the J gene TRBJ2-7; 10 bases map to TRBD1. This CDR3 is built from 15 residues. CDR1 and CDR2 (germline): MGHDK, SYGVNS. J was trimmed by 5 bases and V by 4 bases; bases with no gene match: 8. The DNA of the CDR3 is TGTGCCAGCAGTGCCGCAGACAGGGGGCTGGACGAGCAGTACTTC. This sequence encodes CASSAADRGLDEQYF.

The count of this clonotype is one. The CDR3 loop is CASRVLGLTGFVSNDYEQYF. CDR3 in DNA: TGCGCCAGCAGGGTGTTAGGCCTGACAGGGTTTGTGTCCAACGACTACGAGCAGTACTTC. The genes are TRBV5-1 and TRBJ2-5, with 7 bases fitting TRBD1. The DNA end is more similar to TRBJ2-7, so the J call may be wrong. CDR3 size: 20 residues. The germline V gene encodes CDR1 SGHRS and CDR2 YFSETQ.

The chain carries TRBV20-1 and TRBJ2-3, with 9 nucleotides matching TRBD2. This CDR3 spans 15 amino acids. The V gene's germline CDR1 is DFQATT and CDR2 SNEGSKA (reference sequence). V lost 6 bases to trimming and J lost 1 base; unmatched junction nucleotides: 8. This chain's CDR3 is CSATGTSSRTDTQYF. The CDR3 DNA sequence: TGCAGTGCAACCGGGACTAGCTCTCGCACAGATACGCAGTATTTT.

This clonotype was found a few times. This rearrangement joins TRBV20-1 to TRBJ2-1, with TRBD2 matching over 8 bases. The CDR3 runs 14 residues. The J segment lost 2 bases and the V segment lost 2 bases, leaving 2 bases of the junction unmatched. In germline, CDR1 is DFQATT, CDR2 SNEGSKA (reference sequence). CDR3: CSARTGRAYNEQFF. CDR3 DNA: TGCAGTGCTAGAACCGGGAGGGCCTACAATGAGCAGTTCTTC.

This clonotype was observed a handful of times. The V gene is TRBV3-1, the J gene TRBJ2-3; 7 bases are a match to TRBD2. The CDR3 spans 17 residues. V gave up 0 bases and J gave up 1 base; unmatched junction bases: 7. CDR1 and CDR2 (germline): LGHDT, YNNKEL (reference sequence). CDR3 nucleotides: TGTGCCAGCAGCCAAGACAGGTTGGGACTACGCACAGATACGCAGTATTTT. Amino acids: CASSQDRLGLRTDTQYF.

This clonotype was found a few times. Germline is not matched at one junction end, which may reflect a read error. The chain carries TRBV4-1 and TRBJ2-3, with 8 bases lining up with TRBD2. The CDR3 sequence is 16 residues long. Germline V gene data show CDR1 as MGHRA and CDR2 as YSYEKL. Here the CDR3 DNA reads TGCGCCAGTAGCCAGGGACCGGGAGGGCCTACAGATACGCAGTATTTT. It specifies CASSQGPGGPTDTQYF.

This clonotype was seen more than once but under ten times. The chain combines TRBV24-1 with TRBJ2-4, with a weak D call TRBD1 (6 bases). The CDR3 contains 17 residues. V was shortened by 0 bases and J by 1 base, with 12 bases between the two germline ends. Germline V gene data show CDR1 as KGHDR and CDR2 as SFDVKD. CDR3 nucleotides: TGTGCCACCAGTGATTTGTCCAGGGGCTTGGCCAAAAACATTCAGTACTTC. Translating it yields CATSDLSRGLAKNIQYF.

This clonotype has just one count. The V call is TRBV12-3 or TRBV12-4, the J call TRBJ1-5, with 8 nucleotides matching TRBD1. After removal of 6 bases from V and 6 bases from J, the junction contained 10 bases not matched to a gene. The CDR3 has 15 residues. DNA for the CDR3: TGTGCCAGCAGCCCCGCGACAGGGGCTGGTCAGCCCCAGCATTTT. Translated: CASSPATGAGQPQHF.

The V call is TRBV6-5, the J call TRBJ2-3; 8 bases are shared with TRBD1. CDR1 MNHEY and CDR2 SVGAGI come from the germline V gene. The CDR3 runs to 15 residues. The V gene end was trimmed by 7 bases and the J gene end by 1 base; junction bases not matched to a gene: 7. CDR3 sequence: CASTAPGQGTDTQYF. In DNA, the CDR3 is TGTGCCAGCACCGCCCCGGGACAGGGCACAGATACGCAGTATTTT.

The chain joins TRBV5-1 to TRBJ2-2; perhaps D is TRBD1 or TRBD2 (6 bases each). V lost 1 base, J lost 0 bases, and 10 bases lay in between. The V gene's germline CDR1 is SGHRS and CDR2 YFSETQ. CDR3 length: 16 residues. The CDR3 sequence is CASSLRRGPNTGELFF. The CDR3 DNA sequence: TGCGCCAGCAGCTTGAGACGGGGGCCGAACACCGGGGAGCTGTTTTTT.

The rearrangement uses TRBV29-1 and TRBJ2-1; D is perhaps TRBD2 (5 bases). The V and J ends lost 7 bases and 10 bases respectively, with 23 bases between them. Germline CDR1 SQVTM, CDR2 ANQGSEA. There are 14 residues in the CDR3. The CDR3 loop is CSGARGAEVREQFF. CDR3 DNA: TGCAGCGGGGCTCGGGGAGCGGAAGTCCGGGAGCAGTTCTTC.

Here the CDR3 DNA reads TGCGCCAGCCGGAATGCCGGGAGGAATGAGCAGTTCTTC. This translates into CASRNAGRNEQFF. The genes are TRBV5-1 and TRBJ2-1; the match to TRBD2 covers 7 bases. This CDR3 contains 13 residues. Germline CDR1 SGHRS, CDR2 YFSETQ. V shed 7 bases and J 7 bases; nucleotides not matched to a gene: 8.

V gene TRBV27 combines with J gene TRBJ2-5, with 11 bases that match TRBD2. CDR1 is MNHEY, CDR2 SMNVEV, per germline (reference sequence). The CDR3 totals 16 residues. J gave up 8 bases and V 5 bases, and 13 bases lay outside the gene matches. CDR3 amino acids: CASSITTSGAGSTQYF. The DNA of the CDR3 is TGTGCCAGCAGTATAACGACTAGCGGGGCAGGTTCAACCCAGTACTTC.

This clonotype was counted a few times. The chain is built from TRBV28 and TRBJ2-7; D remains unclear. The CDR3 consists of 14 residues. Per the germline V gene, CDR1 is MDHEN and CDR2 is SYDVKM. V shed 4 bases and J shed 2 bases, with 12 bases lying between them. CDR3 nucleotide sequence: TGTGCCAGCAGTTCCCCCTCGGATGCCTACGAGCAGTACTTC. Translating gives CASSSPSDAYEQYF. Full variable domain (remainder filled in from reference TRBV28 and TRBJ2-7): DVKVTQSSRYLVKRTGEKVFLECVQDMDHENMFWYRQDPGLGLRLIYFSYDVKMKEKGDIPEGYSVSREKKERFSLILESASTNQTSMYLCASSSPSDAYEQYFGPGTRLTVT.

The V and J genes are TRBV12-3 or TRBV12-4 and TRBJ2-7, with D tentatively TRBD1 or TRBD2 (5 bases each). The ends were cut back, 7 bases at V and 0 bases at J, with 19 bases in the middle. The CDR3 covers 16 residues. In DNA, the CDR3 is TGTGCCAGCACCTTTCATTCTGGGACGTACTCCTACGAGCAGTACTTC. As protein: CASTFHSGTYSYEQYF.

The CDR3 nucleotides read TGTGCCAGCACCCGGAAAGGACTAGCGGGAACAGATACGCAGTATTTT. Protein: CASTRKGLAGTDTQYF. This chain uses TRBV6-1 with TRBJ2-3; 12 bases line up with TRBD2. CDR1 is MNHNS, CDR2 SASEGT, per germline. The length of the CDR3 is 16 residues. The J segment lost 3 bases and the V segment lost 7 bases, leaving 8 bases of the junction unmatched.

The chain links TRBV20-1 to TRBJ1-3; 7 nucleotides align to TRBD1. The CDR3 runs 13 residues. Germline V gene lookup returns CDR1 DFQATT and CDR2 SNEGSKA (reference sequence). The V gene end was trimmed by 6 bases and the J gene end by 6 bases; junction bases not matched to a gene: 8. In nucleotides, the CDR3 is TGCAGTGCCCGTGACAGGGTGATAAACACCATATATTTT. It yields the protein CSARDRVINTIYF.

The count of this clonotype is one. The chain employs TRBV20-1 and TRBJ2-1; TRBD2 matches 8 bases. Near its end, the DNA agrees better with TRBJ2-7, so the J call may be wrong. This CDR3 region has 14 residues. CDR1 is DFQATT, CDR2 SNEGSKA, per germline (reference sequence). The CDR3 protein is CSARASGSYNEQYF. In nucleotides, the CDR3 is TGCAGTGCTAGGGCTAGCGGGTCCTACAATGAGCAGTACTTC.

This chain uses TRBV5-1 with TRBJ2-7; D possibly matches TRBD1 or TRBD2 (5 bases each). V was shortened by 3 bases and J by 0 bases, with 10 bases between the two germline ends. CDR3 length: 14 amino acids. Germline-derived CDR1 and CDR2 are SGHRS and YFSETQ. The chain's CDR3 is CASSWGSSSYEQYF. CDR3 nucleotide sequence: TGCGCCAGCAGCTGGGGGTCCAGCTCCTACGAGCAGTACTTC.

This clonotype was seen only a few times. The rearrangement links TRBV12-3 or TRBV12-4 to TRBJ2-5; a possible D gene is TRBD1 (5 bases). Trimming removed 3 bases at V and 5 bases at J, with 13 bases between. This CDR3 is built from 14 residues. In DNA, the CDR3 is TGTGCCAGCAGTTTTTATGAGACAGCGGAGACCCAGTACTTC. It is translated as CASSFYETAETQYF.

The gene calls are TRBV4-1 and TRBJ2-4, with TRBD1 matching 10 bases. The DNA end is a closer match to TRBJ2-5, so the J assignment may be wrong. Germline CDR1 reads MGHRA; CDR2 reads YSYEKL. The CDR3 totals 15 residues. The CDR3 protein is CASSLGTGAGETQYF. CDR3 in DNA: TGCGCCAGCAGCCTAGGGACAGGGGCGGGGGAGACCCAGTACTTC.